This T cell receptor gamma chain was observed in a study of gamma delta lymphoproliferative disorders and STAT genes (dated by TCRdb to about 2018). Describing the broader study: Of the 9 Tgammadelta LGLL patients who were sequenced, 4 had symptomatic disease and 5 followed an indolent course. The LymphoTrack Dx TCRG Assay was used to prepare gamma-chain libraries from at least 50 ng of genomic DNA. Because no corresponding Invivoscribe delta assay was available, delta-chain libraries were prepared according to the EuroClonality-NGS working group standard operating procedure. Within a larger immunophenotypic and STAT-mutation study, TCR gamma and delta CDR3 repertoires were profiled by deep sequencing in Tgammadelta lymphoproliferative disease patients and healthy controls. The TCR-sequenced pilot group comprised under 10 Tgammadelta large granular lymphocyte leukemia patients and a couple of hepatosplenic T-cell lymphoma patients. To confirm results, a couple of gamma-chain samples and all delta-chain samples were sequenced twice. Results the study describes overall, beyond this receptor: The authors pointed out that NGS specificity may be lower at low frequencies, so whether leukemic clones are public or private needs to be confirmed. Control T cells likely spanned varied maturation stages, while leukemic cells were skewed toward terminal effectors, potentially limiting patient-control comparisons. Nearly all major gamma and delta clonotypes of patients were found to be public, being shared with at least one healthy donor, and only a couple of gamma clonotypes were found to be private to disease. Vgamma9-JgammaP and Vdelta2-Ddelta3-Jdelta1 rearrangements dominated major clones in indolent patients but were absent in symptomatic patients, who used less common gene combinations. When whole repertoires were clustered, gamma repertoires from patients grouped apart from those of healthy controls, but delta repertoires did not separate between the groups.

For TCR sequencing, genomic DNA was taken from peripheral blood mononuclear cells isolated from both patients and controls. A median age of roughly 60 years was recorded for the sequenced patients, of whom a few were male and 6 or 7 were female. Patients were recruited at a single hematology unit in Padova, Italy, and were reclassified as T-LGLL or HSTCL according to 2017 WHO criteria. All patient samples were collected while patients were off therapy or before therapy. Turning to this clone: The target of this receptor is not known. The translation of this DNA and the TCRdb protein of a much larger clone differ at residue 9, probably owing to a read error; the protein shown here is translated from the DNA.

Both library methods used multiplex PCR with primers targeting conserved V and J regions of the TCR genes. Purified and pooled amplicons were sequenced on an Illumina MiSeq platform. Concerning the study's data processing: MiXCR performed V(D)J alignment, clonotype assembly and translation, and VDJtools was used for functionality assessment and CDR3 repertoire analyses. CDR3 was defined per IMGT, and analyses were restricted to productive sequences using functional genes, excluding ORF genes and pseudogenes. A custom Python script was used to search all patients and controls for identical amino acid CDR3s of major clonotypes (frequency >=5%). A one-sided non-parametric Wilcoxon test was used to compare clonotype frequencies between patients and controls. The public reads were reprocessed by TCRdb using CATT, and rows of matching DNA were later combined. In this record, the V and J calls reflect TCRdb's handling and not the investigators' own analysis. Here the sample has approximately 2,000 gamma-chain clones; 6% to 7.5% occur a single time. The ten largest clones capture around three fifths of the sample.

The CDR3 measures 10 amino acids from cysteine to phenylalanine. Solely the CDR3 DNA is kept, with 30 bases framed from the first base. The V segment is TRGV10, and no J call was made. TRGV10 is treated as an ORF (open reading frame) with a function not yet certain. Sequenced: blood. The clonotype originates from a human donor with gamma-delta T-cell large granular lymphocyte leukemia. In nucleotide form, the sequence is TGTGCTGCGCGGAGTTGGTTCAAGTTATTT. Translated, this gives CAARSWFKLF.